Listed below are T cell receptor beta chains from one sample, sequenced in a study of radiotherapy plus CTLA-4 blockade in lung cancer. Sequenced by immunoSEQ multiplex PCR; TCRdb stores in-frame clones only, minus some. Among roughly 42,000 clones, more than 75% were seen once, and the ten largest hold about a quarter. The sample was peripheral blood, taken from a patient treated with radiotherapy plus ipilimumab. The receptors were gathered from a human donor with non-small cell lung cancer that progressed on radiotherapy plus ipilimumab. Both conserved end residues are part of each CDR3. The order of the fields is J gene, D gene, V gene, clone size, CDR3 DNA, CDR3 protein. A D gene is named only where the DNA matches it firmly. Clone size is not always given. Where it is, it says once, few, many or a class for expanded clones.

>TRBJ1-1|TRBD1|TRBV9|-
TGTGCCAGCAGCCACGGGACAGCTTATGAAGCTTTCTTT
CASSHGTAYEAFF
>TRBJ1-6|-|TRBV10-1|-
TGCGCCAGCAGTGAAAACAGGGTCCGATCACCCCTCCACTTT
CASSENRVRSPLHF
>TRBJ2-5|TRBD1|TRBV19|-
TGTGCCAGTAGAACCGGGACAGGGGGAACGGGGACCCAGTACTTC
CASRTGTGGTGTQYF
>TRBJ1-5|-|TRBV2|few
TGTGCCAGCACCGGCGGATCAAATCAGCCCCAGCATTTT
CASTGGSNQPQHF
>TRBJ1-2|-|TRBV5-1|-
TGCGCCAGCAGCCAGGGGTTAGACTATGGCTACACCTTC
CASSQGLDYGYTF
>TRBJ1-5|TRBD1|TRBV2|medium-sized
TGTGCCAGCAGTGAATATTCGGGACAGACCAATCAGCCCCAGCATTTT
CASSEYSGQTNQPQHF
>TRBJ2-3|TRBD1|TRBV5-1|few
TGCGCCAGCAGCTTGGGGCCGACAGGGGGCGCAGATACGCAGTATTTT
CASSLGPTGGADTQYF
>TRBJ1-1|-|TRBV25-1|-
TGTGCCAGCAGTGACAGGAAGAGCACTGAAGCTTTCTTT
CASSDRKSTEAFF
>TRBJ1-5|-|TRBV21-1|-
TGTGCCATCGGGGTAGACAGGGGGTCCAGCAATCAGCCCCAGCATTTT
CAIGVDRGSSNQPQHF
>TRBJ2-6|TRBD1|TRBV18|-
TGTGCCAGCTCACCGAACAGGGGCTACAGCTCTGGGGCCAACGTCCTGACTTTC
CASSPNRGYSSGANVLTF
>TRBJ2-7|TRBD2|TRBV7-2|-
TGTGCCAGCAGCCTCGGGACTAGGCTCTACGAGCAGTACTTC
CASSLGTRLYEQYF
>TRBJ1-2|-|TRBV2|once
TGTGCCAGCAGGGCAACTAGGGAGGGCTACACCTTC
CASRATREGYTF
>TRBJ2-3|-|TRBV5-1|-
TGCGCCAGCAGCTTGGATACAAGCACAGATACGCAGTATTTT
CASSLDTSTDTQYF
>TRBJ2-5|-|TRBV7-9|-
TGTGCCAGCAGCTTAGGACAGCCAGGGGAGACCCAGTACTTC
CASSLGQPGETQYF
>TRBJ1-6|-|TRBV7-9|-
TGTGCCAGCAGCTCCGGACAGCCAGATTCACCCCTCCACTTT
CASSSGQPDSPLHF
>TRBJ2-7|-|TRBV6-5|few
TGTGCCAGCAGACAGAACTCCTACGAGCAGTACTTC
CASRQNSYEQYF
>TRBJ1-2|TRBD1|TRBV7-2|few
TGTGCCAGCAGCCTCCAGGGACAGGGGGCTCGTGGATCTCACGGCTACACCTTC
CASSLQGQGARGSHGYTF
>TRBJ2-3|-|TRBV7-8|once
TGTGCCAGCAGCAAAACTAGACCCACAGATACGCAGTATTTT
CASSKTRPTDTQYF
>TRBJ2-5|-|TRBV18|few
TGTGCCAGCTCACCACTCCCAGATTCCCAAGAGACCCAGTACTTC
CASSPLPDSQETQYF
>TRBJ2-4|-|TRBV6-5|-
TGTGCCAGCAGGAGCAAAAACATTCAGTACTTC
CASRSKNIQYF
>TRBJ1-6|-|TRBV27|-
TGTGCCAGCAGTTACCGGGTCCCAATTAATTCACCCCTCCACTTT
CASSYRVPINSPLHF
>TRBJ1-6|TRBD1|TRBV25-1|-
TGTGCCAGCAGGGAGACAGGGGGCAATTCACCCCTCCACTTT
CASRETGGNSPLHF
>TRBJ1-2|TRBD1|TRBV11-2|-
TGTGCCAGCAGCCAACAGGGGCAGGGGTTTAGTGGCTACACCTTC
CASSQQGQGFSGYTF
>TRBJ1-3|TRBD1|TRBV5-1|-
TGCGCCAGCAGCCTGGACAGGGTCGGAATCGGAAACACCATATATTTT
CASSLDRVGIGNTIYF
>TRBJ1-1|TRBD1|TRBV7-2|-
TGTGCCAGCAGCTCAGGACAGGGGGCGCGGACTGAAGCTTTCTTT
CASSSGQGARTEAFF
>TRBJ1-2|-|TRBV6-5|-
TGTGCCAGCTCACAAGGAGGGGCTGGCTACACCTTC
CASSQGGAGYTF
>TRBJ1-2|TRBD1|TRBV6-5|few
TGTGCCAGCAGCCCGACAGGGCGTCCGAACTATGGCTACACCTTC
CASSPTGRPNYGYTF